This T cell receptor (beta chain) was obtained from a study of early T cells in non-severe SARS-CoV-2 infection. Study as a whole: Sequencing input comprised bulk RNA from unsorted whole blood; chain pairing was not available. General observations from the study: Database matching using VDJdb favored anti-spike CD8 responses, with private and CD4 specificities left missing.

The CDR3 loop spans 16 amino acids. Germline assignment: CDR1 MNHNY and CDR2 SVGAGI (reference sequence). V lost 0 bases and J lost 6, with 17 bases in between. This clonotype showed up just once. Its antigen is not identified. The TCR library protocol was used to attach unique molecular identifiers. These identifiers were attached to individual cDNA molecules. Each CDR3 protein gets one entry after TCRdb re-called the 5' RACE reads with MiXCR. The data show tens of thousands of distinct CDR3 sequences, approximately 12% seen once. The clonotype comes from an adult who was a healthcare worker with PCR-confirmed SARS-CoV-2 infection or an uninfected control (not recorded which). The sequenced sample was whole blood. The chain links TRBV6-6 to TRBJ1-1; unclear D gene. The CDR3 nucleotides are TGTGCCAGCAGTTACTCGGGGTTGCGGGCTTTCCCTGAAGCTTTCTTT. This encodes CASSYSGLRAFPEAFF.